This TCR beta chain was identified during a study of identical twins. Germline V gene lookup returns CDR1 SGDLS and CDR2 YYNGEE. This CDR3 comprises 14 residues. Trimming shortened V by 4 bases and J by 3 bases, and 14 bases separated the two germline ends. Each CDR3 protein gets one entry after TCRdb re-called the 5' RACE reads with MiXCR. This table has around 690,000 distinct CDR3 sequences, around 21% appearing once. This clonotype was observed a handful of times. Its specificity is unknown. Broader study findings: Out-of-frame alpha sequences common to twins were enriched for low generation probability.

Everyone who gave samples was a healthy Caucasian. The sample was also linked to a second study, of T cells expressing NK-cell markers. That source notes: HCMV specificity of expanded NKG2C+ T cell clones remained unclear.

Source material: PBMCs. The chain combines TRBV9 with TRBJ2-7, with D perhaps being TRBD1 or TRBD2 (5 bases each). The sequence was obtained from a woman aged 18-30 years in good health. The CDR3, as DNA: TGTGCCAGCAGCTCCGGGACGGCATACTACGAGCAGTACTTC. This translates into CASSSGTAYYEQYF.